The 10 T cell receptor beta chains reported below all come from one sample, sequenced in a study of cytomegalovirus exposure and HLA in healthy donors. The PCR used 60 Vbeta and 13 Jbeta primers. The protocol was immunoSEQ multiplex PCR, while the TCRdb copy is restricted to in-frame clones and leaves out a portion. There are 90,000 to 100,000 clones in the sample; roughly 75% occur only once, and about 0.79% lies in the top ten. The sample was PBMCs. The receptors come from a woman aged 60-70 years in good health and CMV-seronegative.

This clone was recorded once. The CDR3 nucleotides read TGTGCCAGCAGCTTATGGGGTGGAGGCCAAGAGACCCAGTACTTC. It translates to CASSLWGGGQETQYF. The rearrangement links TRBV7-2 to TRBJ2-5; D is possibly TRBD2 (5 bases). CDR1 is SGHTA and CDR2 is FQGNSA in the germline V gene. CDR3 size: 15 residues. Trimming took off 2 bases at V and 1 base at J, with 11 bases between the two ends.

V gene TRBV2 combines with J gene TRBJ2-1; D is unresolved. V lost 4 bases and J lost 0, with 7 bases in between. Germline CDR1 SNHLY, CDR2 FYNNEI. The CDR3 is 14 amino acids. DNA for the CDR3: TGTGCCAGCAGTGGTCTAGACTCCTACAATGAGCAGTTCTTC. It yields the protein CASSGLDSYNEQFF.

In this sample, this clone turned up a few times. The gene calls are TRBV5-1 and TRBJ2-7, with a tentative D call TRBD2 (5 bases). The CDR3 has 17 residues. Germline V gene lookup returns CDR1 SGHRS and CDR2 YFSETQ. V lost 3 bases and J 7 bases, leaving 26 bases between the germline ends. The CDR3 coding sequence is TGCGCCAGCAGCTCGATTATTGGCGTAGAGGGCCGAAATGAGCAGTACTTC. It translates to CASSSIIGVEGRNEQYF.

The rearrangement uses TRBV15 and TRBJ2-5; D is unclear. CDR1 is LNHNV and CDR2 is YYDKDF in the germline V gene (reference sequence). The CDR3 is 12 amino acids. V dropped 4 bases and J dropped 3 bases, with 6 bases sitting between them. CDR3 nucleotide sequence: TGTGCCACCAGCAACCGCGAAGAGACCCAGTACTTC. Encoded protein: CATSNREETQYF.

The CDR3 is CASSEDEGEQYF. The CDR3 nucleotides are TGTGCCAGCAGTGAAGATGAGGGCGAGCAGTACTTC. The chain joins TRBV6-1 to TRBJ2-7; the D gene is possibly TRBD2 (5 bases). With 1 base removed from V and 6 bases from J, the gap between germline ends came to 7 bases. Germline CDR1 MNHNS, CDR2 SASEGT. The length of the CDR3 is 12 residues.

The chain joins TRBV6-6 to TRBJ1-1, with D unresolved. The germline V and J ends were trimmed by 2 bases and 1 base, with 5 bases remaining between them. From germline, CDR1 is MNHNY and CDR2 SVGAGI (reference sequence). CDR3 length equals 13 residues. The CDR3, as DNA: TGTGCCAGCAGTTACGGCACGAACACTGAAGCTTTCTTT. Translated: CASSYGTNTEAFF.

The chain carries TRBV10-3 and TRBJ2-7, with D possibly TRBD1 on 6 matching bases. The V end lost 4 bases, the J end lost 0 bases, and 16 bases lay between the germline ends. The CDR3 runs to 16 residues. CDR1 and CDR2 (germline): ENHRY, SYGVKD. CDR3 bases: TGTGCCATCAGTGGGAGTAACAGGGCCCCCTCCTACGAGCAGTACTTC. Its translation: CAISGSNRAPSYEQYF.

The chain employs TRBV14 and TRBJ1-1, with 8 bases aligning to TRBD1. V dropped 4 bases and J dropped 2; count of bases not matched to a gene: 6. This CDR3 comprises 15 residues. The V gene's germline CDR1 is SGHDN and CDR2 FVKESK. The CDR3 protein is CASSLLDRDNTEAFF. The DNA for the CDR3 is TGTGCCAGCAGCCTCCTGGACAGGGATAACACTGAAGCTTTCTTT.

The chain links TRBV28 to TRBJ1-2, with 9 bases aligning to TRBD1. The germline CDR1 and CDR2 sequences are MDHEN and SYDVKM. V shed 5 bases, J shed 5 bases, and the junction held 15 bases outside the gene matches. The CDR3 is 17 residues long. The chain's CDR3 is CASSHSPGTGLWYGYTF. The CDR3 DNA follows: TGTGCCAGCAGTCATTCGCCCGGGACAGGGTTATGGTATGGCTACACCTTC.

This clone appeared once. The chain couples TRBV10-3 to TRBJ1-1; 8 bases are a match to TRBD1. V dropped 0 bases and J dropped 0; count of bases not matched to a gene: 0. Germline V gives CDR1 ENHRY, CDR2 SYGVKD. The CDR3 contains 15 residues. In DNA, the CDR3 is TGTGCCATCAGTGAGTCGACAGGGGTGAACACTGAAGCTTTCTTT. Amino acids: CAISESTGVNTEAFF.